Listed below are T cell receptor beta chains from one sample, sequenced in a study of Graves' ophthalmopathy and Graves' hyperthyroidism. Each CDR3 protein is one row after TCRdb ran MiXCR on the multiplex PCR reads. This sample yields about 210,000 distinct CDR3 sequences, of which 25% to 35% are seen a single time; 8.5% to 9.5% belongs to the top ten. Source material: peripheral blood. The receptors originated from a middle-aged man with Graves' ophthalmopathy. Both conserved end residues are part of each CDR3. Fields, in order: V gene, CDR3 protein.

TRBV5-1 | CASSLDGRGQNQPQHF
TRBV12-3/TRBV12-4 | CASSRAGGGHSYEQYF
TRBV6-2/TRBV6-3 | CASKKGRTEAFF
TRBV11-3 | CASTINPGDTEAFF
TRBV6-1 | CATYPFTGGFEQYF
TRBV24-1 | CATSDLQETQYF
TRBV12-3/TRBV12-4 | CASSHVWTGGGEQYF
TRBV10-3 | CAIRVSGKMNTEAFF
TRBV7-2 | CASSLAPTGFTPQETQYF
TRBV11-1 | CASSSAVAGRVYEQYF
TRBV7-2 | CASSSLPEGNQPQHF
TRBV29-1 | CSVEQSTNTEAFF
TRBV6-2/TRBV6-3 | CASSYAGSSYEQYF
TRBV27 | CASSVDRGDYGYTF
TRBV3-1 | CASSQAGFSSSYNSPLHF
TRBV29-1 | CSVLTGQNSYEQYF
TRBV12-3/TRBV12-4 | CASSFRGRGETQYF
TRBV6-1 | CASRELMKGTEAFF
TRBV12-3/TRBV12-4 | CASSLQGADSPLHF
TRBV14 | CASSEQGANTGELFF
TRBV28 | CASRLEGGVSYEQYF
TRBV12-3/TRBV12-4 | CASTPGLPPAGELFF